These 32 T cell receptor beta chains were sequenced from one sample in a study of PD-L1 blockade in urothelial cancer. Sequenced by immunoSEQ multiplex PCR; TCRdb stores in-frame clones only, minus some. The data show 45,000 to 55,000 clones, 86% seen once. The time point: peripheral blood 6 weeks after treatment start. The specimen comprised PBMCs, sampled around atezolizumab (anti-PD-L1) treatment. The receptor source for this set is a man aged 55 to 70 with urothelial cancer.

The rearrangement links TRBV9 to TRBJ2-2; a weak D match, TRBD2 (6 bases). The length of the CDR3 is 15 residues. Trimming removed 0 bases from V and 2 bases from J, with 8 bases in between. Germline V gene sequence: CDR1 SGDLS, CDR2 YYNGEE. The CDR3 nucleotides are TGTGCCAGCAGCGTAGGCGGGGCTAACACCGGGGAGCTGTTTTTT. Its protein product is CASSVGGANTGELFF.

This chain links TRBV5-8 with TRBJ2-5; 7 nucleotides agree with TRBD1. The CDR3 extends over 14 amino acids. V lost 4 bases, J lost 5 bases, and 8 bases stayed unmatched. Germline CDR1 is SGHTS and CDR2 is YDEGEE. CDR3 sequence (DNA): TGTGCCAGCAGCACCGGACAGGTGGCGGAGACCCAGTACTTC. Protein: CASSTGQVAETQYF.

The chain joins TRBV12-5 to TRBJ2-2, with 10 positions matching TRBD2. This CDR3 comprises 16 residues. The ends lost 1 base at V and 1 base at J; junction bases unmatched: 0. In germline, CDR1 is LGHNT, CDR2 FRNRAP. This chain's CDR3 is CASGLGTSGNTGELFF. The CDR3 region has the DNA TGTGCTAGTGGTTTGGGGACTAGCGGGAACACCGGGGAGCTGTTTTTT.

V and J are TRBV9 and TRBJ1-1; 8 bases fit TRBD1. The CDR3 runs to 16 residues. Trimming took 0 bases from V and 5 from J; bases not matched to a gene: 9. Germline values: CDR1 SGDLS, CDR2 YYNGEE. This chain's CDR3 is CASSVGRHRGGTEAFF. CDR3 coding DNA: TGTGCCAGCAGCGTAGGTCGTCACAGGGGGGGAACTGAAGCTTTCTTT.

This sequence joins TRBV6-6 and TRBJ2-7; no clear D gene. CDR1 is MNHNY and CDR2 is SVGAGI in the germline V gene (reference sequence). Trimming took 1 base from V and 5 from J, leaving 6 bases between them. The CDR3 has 12 residues. Here the CDR3 reads CASSYLIDEQYF. CDR3 coding DNA: TGTGCCAGCAGTTACTTAATCGACGAGCAGTACTTC.

The chain links TRBV18 to TRBJ1-4, with TRBD1 matching over 12 bases. The CDR3 is 16 residues long. CDR1 and CDR2 (germline): KGHSH, LQKENI. Trimming removed 6 bases from V and 5 bases from J; junction bases left unmatched: 7. As DNA, the CDR3 is TGTGCCAGCTCCCTTGCCGGGACAGGGGGCAATGAAAAACTGTTTTTT. It yields the protein CASSLAGTGGNEKLFF.

The chain couples TRBV10-3 to TRBJ1-2, with TRBD1 identical over 8 bases. This CDR3 has 13 residues. Trimming took 5 bases from V and 2 from J; bases not matched to a gene: 1. CDR1 is ENHRY and CDR2 is SYGVKD in the germline V gene. CDR3 sequence (DNA): TGTGCCATCAGTCGGACAGGGAACTATGGCTACACCTTC. This encodes CAISRTGNYGYTF.

The V call is TRBV9, the J call TRBJ1-2, with 10 bases matching TRBD1. V shed 0 bases and J 7 bases; nucleotides not matched to a gene: 9. Germline CDR1 SGDLS, CDR2 YYNGEE. The CDR3 contains 16 residues. The CDR3 reads CASSVGQGAPQGGYTF. The CDR3, as DNA: TGTGCCAGCAGCGTAGGACAGGGGGCCCCACAGGGTGGCTACACCTTC.

The gene calls are TRBV5-1 and TRBJ2-5, with 7 bases fitting TRBD1. The ends lost 4 bases at V and 4 bases at J; junction bases unmatched: 7. Germline loops: CDR1 SGHRS, CDR2 YFSETQ. The CDR3 spans 14 residues. The CDR3 nucleotides are TGCGCCAGCAGCCAGGGAAGGGGGCGAGAGACCCAGTACTTC. This codes for CASSQGRGRETQYF.

The chain has TRBV6-5 and TRBJ1-4; 9 nucleotides align to TRBD1. J gave up 4 bases and V 6 bases, and 6 bases lay outside the gene matches. This CDR3 comprises 15 residues. Germline lookup yields CDR1 MNHEY and CDR2 SVGAGI. CDR3 sequence: CASRDRGFSNEKLFF. The DNA of the CDR3 is TGTGCCAGCAGGGACAGGGGATTTAGTAATGAAAAACTGTTTTTT.

The DNA of the CDR3 is TGTGCCAGCAGCTCCCCCCCGGGGGGGGCCTATTATGAGCAGTTCTTC. It translates to CASSSPPGGAYYEQFF. The chain has TRBV7-9 and TRBJ2-1; 8 bases agree with TRBD2. Germline CDR1 is SEHNR and CDR2 is FQNEAQ (reference sequence). This CDR3 is 16 amino acids long. J gave up 8 bases and V 4 bases, and 13 bases lay outside the gene matches.

This chain links TRBV6-4 with TRBJ1-2; tentative D call: TRBD1 (6 bases). CDR3 length equals 15 residues. CDR1 and CDR2 (germline): MRHNA, SNTAGT. Trimming pared 6 bases from V and 1 base from J, leaving 15 bases between. The CDR3 DNA reads TGTGCCAGCAGCGCTGAGACAGGAGATAACTATGGCTACACCTTC. Amino acid sequence: CASSAETGDNYGYTF.

A few counts support this clone. The chain has TRBV27 and TRBJ2-6; 13 bases agree with TRBD2. Germline V gene sequence: CDR1 MNHEY, CDR2 SMNVEV (reference sequence). The ends lost 3 bases at V and 1 base at J; junction bases unmatched: 9. The CDR3 has 20 residues. The CDR3 is CASSFRLAGGKSSGANVLTF. In DNA form, the CDR3 reads TGTGCCAGCAGTTTTCGACTAGCGGGGGGCAAGTCTTCTGGGGCCAACGTCCTGACTTTC. Filled out from reference TRBV27 and TRBJ2-6, the complete variable domain reads EAQVTQNPRYLITVTGKKLTVTCSQNMNHEYMSWYRQDPGLGLRQIYYSMNVEVTDKGDVPEGYKVSRKEKRNFPLILESPSPNQTSLYFCASSFRLAGGKSSGANVLTFGAGSRLTVL.

The chain links TRBV5-1 to TRBJ1-1; weak D call: TRBD1 (6 bases). CDR3 length equals 17 residues. The V end was cut by 0 bases, the J end by 3 bases, with 18 bases between. CDR1 is SGHRS, CDR2 YFSETQ, per germline. CDR3 nucleotide sequence: TGCGCCAGCAGCTTGGAAGGCAGGGGCGGCGTGGACACTGAAGCTTTCTTT. Residues: CASSLEGRGGVDTEAFF.

The genes are TRBV10-1 and TRBJ1-1; D unresolved. The length of the CDR3 is 14 residues. Looked up from germline, CDR1 is WNHNN and CDR2 is SYGVQD (reference sequence). The V end was cut by 5 bases, the J end by 1 base, with 11 bases between. The CDR3 is CASSPSPWNTEAFF. The CDR3 bases are TGCGCCAGCAGTCCCTCCCCTTGGAACACTGAAGCTTTCTTT.

V gene TRBV10-1 combines with J gene TRBJ2-3, with a tentative D call TRBD1 (5 bases). The CDR3 covers 16 residues. Germline CDR1 reads WNHNN; CDR2 reads SYGVQD (reference sequence). V gave up 7 bases and J gave up 4 bases, with 21 bases separating them. CDR3 protein: CASNPRQREGADTQYF. The CDR3 DNA follows: TGCGCCAGCAACCCTAGACAAAGGGAAGGGGCAGATACGCAGTATTTT.

The chain joins TRBV11-3 to TRBJ2-6; D is uncertain. Per germline, CDR1 SGHNT and CDR2 YENEEA. The V end was cut by 2 bases, the J end by 2 bases, with 10 bases between. The CDR3 extends over 16 amino acids. For the CDR3, the DNA is TGTGCCAGCAGCTTATATCAGCAGGCTGGGGCCAACGTCCTGACTTTC. It encodes CASSLYQQAGANVLTF. The variable domain in full, completed from reference TRBV11-3 and TRBJ2-6, reads EAGVVQSPRYKIIEKKQPVAFWCNPISGHNTLYWYLQNLGQGPELLIRYENEEAVDDSQLPKDRFSAERLKGVDSTLKIQPAELGDSAVYLCASSLYQQAGANVLTFGAGSRLTVL.

The chain carries TRBV10-2 and TRBJ2-6, with D unresolved. The germline V gene has CDR1 WSHSY and CDR2 SAAADI. Trimming stripped 0 bases from V and 0 bases from J, with 9 bases between. The CDR3 is made up of 17 amino acids. The CDR3 nucleotides read TGCGCCAGCAGTGAGTCGCCATGGAGCTCTGGGGCCAACGTCCTGACTTTC. Protein sequence: CASSESPWSSGANVLTF.

The V gene is TRBV4-3, the J gene TRBJ2-3; 16 bases map to TRBD2. Germline CDR1 LGHNA, CDR2 YSLEER. Trimming at V came to 2 bases and at J to 6 bases, leaving 11 bases not matched to a gene. The CDR3 has 19 amino acids. The CDR3 is CASSQRAGTSGGARDTQYF. In nucleotides, the CDR3 is TGCGCCAGCAGCCAACGTGCCGGGACTAGCGGGGGGGCCAGGGATACGCAGTATTTT.

This chain uses TRBV19 with TRBJ2-4, with 9 bases matching TRBD2. Germline CDR1 LNHDA, CDR2 SQIVND (reference sequence). The CDR3 runs 16 residues. V gave up 5 bases and J gave up 8 bases; unmatched junction bases: 13. For the CDR3, the DNA is TGTGCCAGTAGTGCCGAGCGGGGGGAGGGTTCGGACATTCAGTACTTC. This encodes CASSAERGEGSDIQYF.

The chain recombines TRBV6-5 with TRBJ1-5; the D gene is possibly TRBD1 (6 bases). Trimming removed 6 bases from V and 6 bases from J, with 15 bases in between. CDR1 is MNHEY, CDR2 SVGAGI, per germline. This CDR3 is 14 amino acids long. The CDR3 DNA reads TGTGCCAGCAGACGTACAGGGAGTGGTCAGCCCCAGCATTTT. Amino acid sequence: CASRRTGSGQPQHF.

The chain joins TRBV6-1 to TRBJ2-3; weak D call: TRBD2 (7 bases). Germline V CDR1 and CDR2: MNHNS, SASEGT. V lost 3 bases, J lost 2 bases, and 15 bases lay in between. CDR3 length: 16 amino acids. DNA of the CDR3: TGTGCCAGCAGTGATTCGTGGGGGGGCCCCACAGATACGCAGTATTTT. Its translation: CASSDSWGGPTDTQYF.

The chain joins TRBV19 to TRBJ1-2, with D tentatively TRBD1 (5 bases). V was cut by 5 bases and J by 4 bases, with 11 bases left in between. The CDR3 length is 13 residues. Germline V gene sequence: CDR1 LNHDA, CDR2 SQIVND (reference sequence). The CDR3 nucleotides are TGTGCCAGTAGTTCACAGGTTTTCTATGGCTACACCTTC. Translating it yields CASSSQVFYGYTF.

The CDR3 loop is CASSLTGGASSNTGELFF. CDR3 DNA: TGTGCCAGCAGCCTGACAGGGGGCGCTTCCTCGAACACCGGGGAGCTGTTTTTT. The chain combines TRBV5-5 with TRBJ2-2; 10 nucleotides align to TRBD1. This CDR3 has 18 amino acids. Trimming took 4 bases from V and 0 from J; bases not matched to a gene: 9. From germline, CDR1 is SGHKS and CDR2 YYEKEE (reference sequence).

J is TRBJ1-3 and V is TRBV7-2; D is unclear. V lost 5 bases and J lost 2, with 10 bases in between. Germline CDR1 is SGHTA and CDR2 is FQGNSA. The CDR3 runs 14 residues. The CDR3: CASSPERTGNTIYF. The CDR3 DNA reads as TGTGCCAGCAGCCCCGAGAGGACTGGAAACACCATATATTTT.

The V call is TRBV9, the J call TRBJ2-2; the D gene is possibly TRBD1 (6 bases). The CDR3 runs 16 residues. Germline V gene lookup returns CDR1 SGDLS and CDR2 YYNGEE. V lost 3 bases and J 2 bases, leaving 14 bases between the germline ends. CDR3 bases: TGTGCCAGCAGCGCCCAACCTGGGACAAACACCGGGGAGCTGTTTTTT. As protein: CASSAQPGTNTGELFF.

The chain joins TRBV2 to TRBJ2-1; 8 positions agree with TRBD2. Trimming cost V 3 bases and J 9 bases; bases outside gene matches: 13. CDR3 length: 16 residues. The germline CDR1 and CDR2 sequences are SNHLY and FYNNEI. Written as DNA, the CDR3 is TGTGCCAGCAGTGATAGGTTGGCGGGGGGCGAGAGTGAGCAGTTCTTC. Protein sequence: CASSDRLAGGESEQFF.

The chain carries TRBV7-2 and TRBJ2-7, with D perhaps matching TRBD1 (6 bases). Germline-derived CDR1 and CDR2 are SGHTA and FQGNSA. The CDR3 sequence is 14 residues long. Between the trimmed V and J ends, which lost 1 base and 2 bases, there was a span of 9 bases. Here the CDR3 DNA reads TGTGCCAGCAGCTTAGTCGGACAGACCTACGAGCAGTACTTC. It encodes CASSLVGQTYEQYF.

The chain combines TRBV4-1 with TRBJ2-1; D might be TRBD2 (6 bases). The germline V gene has CDR1 MGHRA and CDR2 YSYEKL. V lost 1 base to trimming and J lost 9 bases, with 13 bases between them. CDR3 size: 14 residues. The CDR3 sequence is CASSQVGQGGEQFF. In nucleotides, the CDR3 is TGCGCCAGCAGCCAAGTCGGGCAGGGAGGTGAGCAGTTCTTC.

CDR3 region: CASSLPRTRNYEQYF. Written as DNA, the CDR3 is TGTGCCAGCAGCTTACCCAGGACTAGGAACTACGAGCAGTACTTC. This chain connects TRBV11-3 to TRBJ2-7, with 7 bases identical to TRBD2. There are 15 residues in the CDR3. The trim removed 2 bases at V and 3 bases at J, leaving 7 bases unmatched. Germline V gives CDR1 SGHNT, CDR2 YENEEA.

The chain employs TRBV11-3 and TRBJ1-4; D unclear. V was cut by 0 bases and J by 7 bases, with 12 bases left in between. This CDR3 comprises 15 residues. Per germline, CDR1 SGHNT and CDR2 YENEEA. CDR3: CASSLEYNGGEKLFF. CDR3 DNA: TGTGCCAGCAGCTTAGAATACAACGGCGGTGAAAAACTGTTTTTT.

V and J are TRBV30 and TRBJ1-6; D uncertain. V gave up 7 bases and J gave up 7 bases, with 14 bases separating them. This CDR3 has 13 residues. Germline loops: CDR1 GTSNPN, CDR2 SVGIG (reference sequence). The CDR3 nucleotides read TGTGCCTTCACATGGGTCGGGAATTCACCCCTCCACTTT. This codes for CAFTWVGNSPLHF.